Each of the 4 T cell receptor beta chains below was sequenced from the same sample in a study of CD8+CD57+ T cells in acquired aplastic anemia. TCR beta VDJ and CDR3 profiling used genomic DNA as template. From the reads, TCRdb called clonotypes with MiXCR, one entry per CDR3 protein. The table shows under 200,000 distinct CDR3 sequences, with roughly 48% occurring only once. Patients who underwent sequencing had shown CD8+CD57+ cell expansion by flow cytometry. The source material was sorted CD4+, CD8+, or CD8+CD57+ T cells (not recorded which) from PBMCs. Source of these receptors: a human donor with aplastic anemia.

This clonotype was counted at least ten times. V gene TRBV7-6 combines with J gene TRBJ2-3, with 7 bases matching TRBD2. Trimming removed 4 bases from V and 2 bases from J; junction bases left unmatched: 9. The CDR3 length is 16 residues. The germline V gene encodes CDR1 SGHVS and CDR2 FNYEAQ. In DNA, the CDR3 is TGTGCCAGCAGCTGGGAAGGACTAGGAGCCACAGATACGCAGTATTTT. Protein: CASSWEGLGATDTQYF.

This clonotype appeared once. CDR3 bases: TGCAGCGCTGGGGGCGGCGAGCAGTACTTC. It codes for CSAGGGEQYF. V gene TRBV29-1 combines with J gene TRBJ2-7; possible D gene TRBD1, 6 bases. The CDR3 loop spans 10 amino acids. Trimming cost V 7 bases and J 6 bases, with 10 bases left between them. Germline CDR1 and CDR2: SQVTM and ANQGSEA.

In its sample, this clonotype was seen many times. This sequence joins TRBV7-3 and TRBJ2-1, with TRBD1 matching 8 bases. Germline V gene lookup returns CDR1 SGHTA and CDR2 FQGTGA. This CDR3 contains 15 residues. V was clipped by 5 bases and J by 4 bases; unmatched bases: 7. CDR3 loop: CASSRRQGTYNEQFF. The CDR3 nucleotides read TGTGCCAGCAGCCGCAGACAGGGGACGTACAATGAGCAGTTCTTC.

In this sample, this clonotype turned up many times. Germline is not matched at one junction end, which may reflect a read error. The V gene is TRBV15, the J gene TRBJ2-7, with TRBD1 matching over 7 bases. Per germline, CDR1 LNHNV and CDR2 YYDKDF (reference sequence). The CDR3 length is 15 residues. For the CDR3, the DNA is TGTGCCACCAGCGGAGACAGGGCAAAACTCGGCGAGCAGTACTTC. Translation gives CATSGDRAKLGEQYF. Using reference TRBV15 and TRBJ2-7 for the parts outside the CDR3, the full variable domain is DAMVIQNPRYQVTQFGKPVTLSCSQTLNHNVMYWYQQKSSQAPKLLFHYYDKDFNNEADTPDNFQSRRPNTSFCFLDIRSPGLGDTAMYLCATSGDRAKLGEQYFGPGTRLTVT.